Below are 23 T cell receptor beta chains sequenced from a single sample in a study of OX40 agonist ivuxolimab in advanced cancers. The method was immunoSEQ multiplex PCR; TCRdb's version includes in-frame clones alone and lacks a portion of them. The table has some 78,000 clones, around nine tenths seen once. Here the sequenced sample was CD4+ or CD8+ T cells sorted from blood, taken in a trial of the OX40 agonist ivuxolimab. The receptors were gathered from an adult with an advanced solid tumor such as melanoma, head and neck, liver or kidney cancer.

This sequence joins TRBV5-4 and TRBJ1-1, with D uncertain. Germline CDR1 is SGHNT and CDR2 is YYREEE (reference sequence). V was shortened by 2 bases and J by 6 bases, with 11 bases between the two germline ends. The CDR3 contains 13 residues. The CDR3 loop reads CASSFEEGSEAFF. CDR3 sequence (DNA): TGTGCCAGCAGCTTTGAGGAGGGATCTGAAGCTTTCTTT.

The rearrangement joins TRBV9 to TRBJ2-3; D is undetermined. There are 15 residues in the CDR3. Germline CDR1 and CDR2: SGDLS and YYNGEE. V was pared by 0 bases and J by 1 base, with 9 bases between. The CDR3 nucleotides read TGTGCCAGCAGCGTAGCTAGTTCGGGCACAGATACGCAGTATTTT. Residues: CASSVASSGTDTQYF. The full variable domain, with the rest looked up from reference TRBV9 and TRBJ2-3, is DSGVTQTPKHLITATGQRVTLRCSPRSGDLSVYWYQQSLDQGLQFLIQYYNGEERAKGNILERFSAQQFPDLHSELNLSSLELGDSALYFCASSVASSGTDTQYFGPGTRLTVL.

This clone was picked up one time. The V call is TRBV7-6, the J call TRBJ1-1, with TRBD1 matching 7 bases. Losses at the gene ends were 5 bases for V and 1 base for J; bases not matched to a gene: 4. Germline lookup yields CDR1 SGHVS and CDR2 FNYEAQ. The CDR3 contains 14 residues. CDR3: CASSPRTGNTEAFF. The CDR3 DNA reads TGTGCCAGCAGCCCCAGGACAGGGAACACTGAAGCTTTCTTT.

The chain couples TRBV5-1 to TRBJ2-6; perhaps TRBD2 as D (6 bases). Trimming left V 4 bases short and J 0 bases short, with 20 bases between. Looked up from germline, CDR1 is SGHRS and CDR2 is YFSETQ. This CDR3 spans 19 amino acids. CDR3: CASSRRDKGSHSGANVLTF. Written as DNA, the CDR3 is TGCGCCAGCAGCAGGAGGGATAAGGGTTCCCACTCTGGGGCCAACGTCCTGACTTTC.

V is TRBV10-2 and J is TRBJ2-5, with D possibly TRBD1 on 5 matching bases. TRBJ2-7 explains the end of the DNA better; the J call may be wrong. The CDR3 is made up of 11 amino acids. In germline, CDR1 is WSHSY, CDR2 SAAADI. The CDR3 nucleotides read TGCGCCAGCTCAGGGTCATACGAGCAGTACTTC. Translation: CASSGSYEQYF.

This clone was recorded once. This sequence joins TRBV27 and TRBJ2-3; TRBD2 agrees at 10 bases. Germline V CDR1 and CDR2: MNHEY, SMNVEV (reference sequence). After removal of 7 bases from V and 1 base from J, the junction contained 5 bases not matched to a gene. This CDR3 is built from 15 residues. The CDR3 protein is CASTTGTSGTDTQYF. DNA of the CDR3: TGTGCCAGCACCACCGGGACTAGCGGCACAGATACGCAGTATTTT.

DNA for the CDR3: TGTGCCAGCAGCGCTCTCTTAACACCCGCTGCGGATACGCAGTATTTT. Translation: CASSALLTPAADTQYF. V gene TRBV11-2 combines with J gene TRBJ2-3, with D unresolved. Germline CDR1 is SGHAT and CDR2 is FQNNGV. V lost 5 bases and J lost 6, with 21 bases in between. The CDR3 is 16 amino acids.

This chain joins TRBV5-4 and TRBJ1-2, with a tentative D call TRBD1 (6 bases). This CDR3 contains 15 residues. Trimming pared 3 bases from V and 8 bases from J, leaving 20 bases between. Per germline, CDR1 SGHNT and CDR2 YYREEE (reference sequence). CDR3 DNA: TGTGCCAGCAGCTCGTACAACAGGGAGATTAAGGGCTACACCTTC. It translates to CASSSYNREIKGYTF.

This chain uses TRBV7-8 with TRBJ2-1; perhaps TRBD1 as D (6 bases). Germline loops: CDR1 SGHVS, CDR2 FQNEAQ. The germline V and J ends were trimmed by 1 base and 2 bases, with 12 bases remaining between them. CDR3 length: 16 amino acids. CDR3 nucleotides: TGTGCCAGCAGCTTAGTTGAGACAGGACCCTACAATGAGCAGTTCTTC. Amino acids: CASSLVETGPYNEQFF.

The CDR3 nucleotides are TGTGCCAGCAGACGCGATCCCTCGGGGGGGACTGAAGCTTTCTTT. Translation: CASRRDPSGGTEAFF. The genes are TRBV21-1 and TRBJ1-1. TRBV21-1 is classified as a pseudogene. The CDR3 length is 15 residues.

The rearrangement links TRBV29-1 to TRBJ2-3; a weak D match, TRBD1 (5 bases). The germline CDR1 and CDR2 sequences are SQVTM and ANQGSEA. The CDR3 consists of 14 residues. Deletions cut 0 bases from V and 6 bases from J, with 13 bases between. Here the CDR3 reads CSVEDKGSADTQYF. The CDR3 DNA reads TGCAGCGTTGAAGATAAGGGGTCGGCGGATACGCAGTATTTT.

The chain recombines TRBV11-3 with TRBJ1-3, with D possibly TRBD1 on 6 matching bases. The CDR3 covers 15 residues. The V gene's germline CDR1 is SGHNT and CDR2 YENEEA. V lost 4 bases, J lost 4 bases, and 14 bases lay in between. The CDR3 nucleotides read TGTGCCAGCAGCTCTGGAACGGGGGCCGGAAACACCATATATTTT. It encodes CASSSGTGAGNTIYF.

In its sample, this clone was seen a few times. The V call is TRBV19, the J call TRBJ1-6, with D uncertain. Germline assignment: CDR1 LNHDA and CDR2 SQIVND (reference sequence). Trimming took 2 bases from V and 9 from J, leaving 5 bases between them. CDR3 length: 12 amino acids. The CDR3 region is CASSIRGSPLHF. CDR3 DNA: TGTGCCAGTAGTATACGGGGTTCACCCCTCCACTTT.

The rearrangement joins TRBV6-1 to TRBJ2-1; 8 positions agree with TRBD2. CDR3 size: 15 residues. The V segment lost 5 bases and the J segment 2 bases; nucleotides outside the gene matches: 5. Germline loops: CDR1 MNHNS, CDR2 SASEGT. CDR3 region: CASSRGGGTYNEQFF. CDR3 DNA: TGTGCCAGCAGTCGTGGCGGGGGGACCTACAATGAGCAGTTCTTC.

This chain connects TRBV6-4 to TRBJ1-2, with 9 positions matching TRBD1. The CDR3 contains 14 residues. Losses at the gene ends were 6 bases for V and 8 bases for J; bases not matched to a gene: 10. Germline-derived CDR1 and CDR2 are MRHNA and SNTAGT. Written as DNA, the CDR3 is TGTGCCAGCAGAGGACAGGGGACGATGAACGGCTACACCTTC. Translating it yields CASRGQGTMNGYTF.

The J gene is TRBJ2-7, the V gene TRBV7-8; D may be TRBD2 (6 bases). The CDR3 consists of 14 residues. V was pared by 0 bases and J by 5 bases, with 11 bases between. Germline V CDR1 and CDR2: SGHVS, FQNEAQ. CDR3 DNA: TGTGCCAGCAGCTTAGCTCTTGGGGGGAACGAGCAGTACTTC. It specifies CASSLALGGNEQYF.

This chain links TRBV18 with TRBJ1-1, with D hard to call. The CDR3 consists of 12 residues. V lost 2 bases and J 1 base, leaving 2 bases between the germline ends. CDR1 is KGHSH, CDR2 LQKENI, per germline. CDR3 residues: CASSPSNTEAFF. In DNA form, the CDR3 reads TGTGCCAGCTCACCATCGAACACTGAAGCTTTCTTT.

This clone was recorded only once. The rearrangement uses TRBV7-2 and TRBJ1-4; the match to TRBD1 covers 7 bases. The germline V gene encodes CDR1 SGHTA and CDR2 FQGNSA. V gave up 0 bases and J gave up 5 bases; unmatched junction bases: 18. CDR3 length: 20 amino acids. CDR3 residues: CASSLAPSRGQGEINEKLFF. The CDR3 DNA follows: TGTGCCAGCAGCTTAGCGCCCTCTCGGGGGCAGGGGGAAATCAATGAAAAACTGTTTTTT.

J is TRBJ2-1 and V is TRBV6-1; tentatively, D is TRBD1 or TRBD2 (6 bases each). The CDR3 covers 16 residues. The ends were cut back, 3 bases at V and 12 bases at J, with 24 bases in the middle. Germline CDR1 and CDR2: MNHNS and SASEGT. The DNA for the CDR3 is TGTGCCAGCAGTGATACACTAGTGGGGGGCCTAGAAGGGCAGTTCTTC. Its translation is CASSDTLVGGLEGQFF.

The V and J genes are TRBV4-3 and TRBJ2-3; 13 nucleotides line up with TRBD2. The CDR3 loop spans 16 amino acids. Germline V gene sequence: CDR1 LGHNA, CDR2 YSLEER. V gave up 1 base and J gave up 10 bases; unmatched junction bases: 8. The CDR3 loop reads CASSQGTSGGLRAQYF. The CDR3 DNA reads as TGCGCCAGCAGCCAAGGGACTAGCGGGGGTCTAAGGGCGCAGTATTTT.

The CDR3 DNA is TGTGCCAGCAGCTTCGGACGGACAGATACGCAGTATTTT. Its translation: CASSFGRTDTQYF. The rearrangement joins TRBV7-2 to TRBJ2-3; no definite D call. The germline V gene has CDR1 SGHTA and CDR2 FQGNSA. The CDR3 totals 13 residues. V was clipped by 3 bases and J by 3 bases, with 7 bases between them.

The V call is TRBV27, the J call TRBJ1-2; D might be TRBD1 (5 bases). Germline V CDR1 and CDR2: MNHEY, SMNVEV (reference sequence). V lost 2 bases and J 5 bases, leaving 9 bases between the germline ends. The length of the CDR3 is 13 residues. The CDR3 sequence is CASSLGGTYGYTF. The CDR3 nucleotides are TGTGCCAGCAGTTTAGGCGGGACGTATGGCTACACCTTC.

The V call is TRBV11-3, the J call TRBJ2-2, with no clear D. There are 13 residues in the CDR3. The ends were cut back, 5 bases at V and 3 bases at J, with 7 bases in the middle. The V gene's germline CDR1 is SGHNT and CDR2 YENEEA. In nucleotides, the CDR3 is TGTGCCAGCAGCCGAAGGGACACCGGGGAGCTGTTTTTT. It specifies CASSRRDTGELFF.